This TCR beta chain is from a study of shared clonotypes between healthy human individuals. Across the study: Donor composition was a couple of women and a few men, aged 18 to 49.

Study-level findings and limits: The authors sampled blood alone, and tissue repertoires likely differ.

A note on this clone: Its specificity is not known.

TCRdb's table, derived via immunoSEQ multiplex PCR, lists solely in-frame clones and lacks some. The table shows millions of clones, with 90% to 95% occurring only once. The sample taken for sequencing was naive CD4+ T cells sorted from blood. Regarding subset: CD45RA+ positively selected. The clonotype comes from a young man in good health.

The CDR3, as DNA: TGTGCCAGCAGCACGTTACAGGGGACACCCCTCCACTTT. As protein: CASSTLQGTPLHF. The V call is TRBV7-2, the J call TRBJ1-6, with 7 bases identical to TRBD1. The length of the CDR3 is 13 residues. Germline values: CDR1 SGHTA, CDR2 FQGNSA. Trimming cost V 5 bases and J 11 bases; bases outside gene matches: 6.